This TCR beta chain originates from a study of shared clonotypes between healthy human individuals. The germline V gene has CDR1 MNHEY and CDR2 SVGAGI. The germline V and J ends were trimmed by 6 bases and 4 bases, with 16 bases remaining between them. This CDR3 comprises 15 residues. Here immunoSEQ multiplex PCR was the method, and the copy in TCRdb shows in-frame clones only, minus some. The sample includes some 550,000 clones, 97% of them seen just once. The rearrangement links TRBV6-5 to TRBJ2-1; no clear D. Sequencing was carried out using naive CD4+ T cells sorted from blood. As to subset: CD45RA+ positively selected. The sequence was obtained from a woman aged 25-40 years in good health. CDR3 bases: TGTGCCAGCAGCCCGTCTTCTGAAGGGTACAATGAGCAGTTCTTC. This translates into CASSPSSEGYNEQFF.